This T cell receptor beta chain was profiled in a study of T cell changes during pregnancy in multiple sclerosis (dated by TCRdb to between 2018 and 2021). A note on the overall study: The study examined how the T cell repertoire changed over the course of pregnancy in women with multiple sclerosis.

V and J lose 6 bases and 3 bases, and a span of 11 bases separates them. The germline V gene encodes CDR1 LNHDA and CDR2 SQIVND (reference sequence). The CDR3 runs 14 amino acids, cysteine and phenylalanine included. Just the 42-base CDR3 DNA is kept, in frame starting at base 1. A note on this clone: This receptor's antigen is unknown. Base qualities are not recorded, but no much larger clone differs from it by a single base.

The library was obtained by the immunoSEQ multiplex PCR assay. TCRdb carries this immuneACCESS record with in-frame sequences only. Its versions omit some clonotypes, under half of them owing to an unresolved V gene in the studies checked, with the rest unexplained. For this sample the table gives 70,000 or so clones, of which 75% to 95% were detected only once. The ten top clones hold around 0.75% of the sample. This sequence originates from a female donor in good health, enrolled as a control in a pregnancy study. Rearrangement joined TRBV19 to TRBJ1-4, and perhaps TRBD1 as D gene, on 6 matching bases. The sequencing here drew on peripheral blood, taken in the third trimester of pregnancy. In nucleotide form, the sequence is TGTGCCAGTAGAAAGACAGGTTCTAATGAAAAACTGTTTTTT. It specifies CASRKTGSNEKLFF.